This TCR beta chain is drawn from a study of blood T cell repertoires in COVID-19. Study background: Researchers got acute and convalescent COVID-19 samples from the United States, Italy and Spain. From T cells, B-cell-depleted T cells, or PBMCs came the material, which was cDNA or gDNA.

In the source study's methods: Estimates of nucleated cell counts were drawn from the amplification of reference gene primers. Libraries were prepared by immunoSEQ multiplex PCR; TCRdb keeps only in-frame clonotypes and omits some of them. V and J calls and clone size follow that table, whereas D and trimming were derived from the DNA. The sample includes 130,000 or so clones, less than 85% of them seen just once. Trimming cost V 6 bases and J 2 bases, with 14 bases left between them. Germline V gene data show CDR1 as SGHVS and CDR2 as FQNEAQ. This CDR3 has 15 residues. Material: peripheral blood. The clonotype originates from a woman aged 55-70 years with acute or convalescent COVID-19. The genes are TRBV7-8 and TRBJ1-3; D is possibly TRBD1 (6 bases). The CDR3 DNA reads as TGTGCCAGCAGTACAAGGGGGGGGACTGGAAACACCATATATTTT. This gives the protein CASSTRGGTGNTIYF.